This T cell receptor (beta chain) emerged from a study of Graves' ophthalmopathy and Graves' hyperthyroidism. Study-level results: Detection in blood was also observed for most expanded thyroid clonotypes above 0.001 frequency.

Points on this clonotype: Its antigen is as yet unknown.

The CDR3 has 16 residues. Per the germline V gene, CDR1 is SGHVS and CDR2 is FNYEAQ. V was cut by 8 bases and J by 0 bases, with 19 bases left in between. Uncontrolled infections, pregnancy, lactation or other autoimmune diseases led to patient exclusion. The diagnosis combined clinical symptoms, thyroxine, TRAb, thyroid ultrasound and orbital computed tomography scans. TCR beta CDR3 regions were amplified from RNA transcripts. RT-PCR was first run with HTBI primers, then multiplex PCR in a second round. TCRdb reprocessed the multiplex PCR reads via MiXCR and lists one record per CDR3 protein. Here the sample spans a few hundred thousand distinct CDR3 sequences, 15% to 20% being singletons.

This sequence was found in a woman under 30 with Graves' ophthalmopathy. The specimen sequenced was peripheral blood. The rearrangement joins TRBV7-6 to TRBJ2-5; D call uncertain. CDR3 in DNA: TGTGCCAGCCACCAAGGAATATGGACGGACCAAGAGACCCAGTACTTC. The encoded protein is CASHQGIWTDQETQYF.